A single sample is the source of the 24 T cell receptor beta chains below, sequenced in a study of OX40 agonist ivuxolimab in advanced cancers. Assay used: immunoSEQ multiplex PCR; TCRdb lists only in-frame clones, some missing. The sample lists approximately 26,000 clones; roughly four fifths were seen once. The sample in question was CD4+ or CD8+ T cells sorted from blood, obtained in a trial of the OX40 agonist ivuxolimab. Every receptor here comes from an adult with an advanced solid tumor such as melanoma, head and neck, liver or kidney cancer.

This chain joins TRBV25-1 and TRBJ2-3; 8 nucleotides line up with TRBD2. Germline CDR1 is MGHDK and CDR2 is SYGVNS. This CDR3 is 14 amino acids long. V shed 5 bases and J 5 bases; nucleotides not matched to a gene: 6. CDR3 region: CASSPKLAGDTQYF. CDR3 DNA: TGTGCCAGCAGTCCTAAGCTAGCGGGAGATACGCAGTATTTT. Based on the CDR3 plus reference TRBV25-1 and TRBJ2-3, the full variable domain is EADIYQTPRYLVIGTGKKITLECSQTMGHDKMYWYQQDPGMELHLIHYSYGVNSTEKGDLSSESTVSRIRTEHFPLTLESARPSHTSQYLCASSPKLAGDTQYFGPGTRLTVL.

This chain links TRBV6-1 with TRBJ1-2, with D unclear. Per the germline V gene, CDR1 is MNHNS and CDR2 is SASEGT. This CDR3 has 14 amino acids. Trimming stripped 3 bases from V and 4 bases from J, with 12 bases between. CDR3 coding DNA: TGTGCCAGCAGTGACTCTCCCGGGAGCTATGGCTACACCTTC. This encodes CASSDSPGSYGYTF.

This chain joins TRBV7-3 and TRBJ2-1; D is uncertain. Deletions cut 5 bases from V and 6 bases from J, with 8 bases between. The CDR3 loop spans 12 amino acids. Germline V gene sequence: CDR1 SGHTA, CDR2 FQGTGA. CDR3 bases: TGTGCCAGCAGCACCGTGGGCAATGAGCAGTTCTTC. It specifies CASSTVGNEQFF. The full variable domain, with the rest looked up from reference TRBV7-3 and TRBJ2-1, is GAGVSQTPSNKVTEKGKYVELRCDPISGHTALYWYRQSLGQGPEFLIYFQGTGAADDSGLPNDRFFAVRPEGSVSTLKIQRTERGDSAVYLCASSTVGNEQFFGPGTRLTVL.

This chain links TRBV29-1 with TRBJ1-2, with no clear D. With 1 base removed from V and 3 bases from J, the gap between germline ends came to 12 bases. Germline-derived CDR1 and CDR2 are SQVTM and ANQGSEA. This CDR3 comprises 14 residues. This CDR3 is CSVEGAPGYYGYTF. CDR3 DNA: TGCAGCGTTGAAGGGGCTCCAGGCTACTATGGCTACACCTTC.

V usage is TRBV11-3 and J usage is TRBJ2-7; 9 bases map to TRBD1. Germline CDR1 reads SGHNT; CDR2 reads YENEEA. V shed 4 bases and J 5 bases; nucleotides not matched to a gene: 6. This CDR3 comprises 14 residues. CDR3 residues: CASSSQQGADEQYF. The CDR3 bases are TGTGCCAGCAGCTCCCAACAGGGGGCCGACGAGCAGTACTTC. Full variable domain (outside the CDR3, taken from reference TRBV11-3 and TRBJ2-7): EAGVVQSPRYKIIEKKQPVAFWCNPISGHNTLYWYLQNLGQGPELLIRYENEEAVDDSQLPKDRFSAERLKGVDSTLKIQPAELGDSAVYLCASSSQQGADEQYFGPGTRLTVT.

This clone is a singleton in its sample. This chain uses TRBV18 with TRBJ1-1; D remains ambiguous. V lost 0 bases to trimming and J lost 6 bases, with 14 bases between them. Germline lookup yields CDR1 KGHSH and CDR2 LQKENI. This CDR3 contains 15 residues. The CDR3, as DNA: TGTGCCAGCTCACCACCTCGCGTCCTGGGTGCTGAAGCTTTCTTT. Translating gives CASSPPRVLGAEAFF. Full variable domain (rest looked up from reference TRBV18 and TRBJ1-1): NAGVMQNPRHLVRRRGQEARLRCSPMKGHSHVYWYRQLPEEGLKFMVYLQKENIIDESGMPKERFSAEFPKEGPSILRIQQVVRGDSAAYFCASSPPRVLGAEAFFGQGTRLTVV.

This chain links TRBV15 with TRBJ2-3, with TRBD1 matching over 7 bases. The V gene end was trimmed by 11 bases and the J gene end by 7 bases; junction bases not matched to a gene: 15. CDR1 and CDR2 from the germline V gene are LNHNV and YYDKDF (reference sequence). CDR3 length equals 14 residues. Here the CDR3 reads CASSKGAEINTQYF. In DNA form, the CDR3 reads TGTGCCTCTTCGAAGGGGGCGGAGATTAATACGCAGTATTTT.

The V and J genes are TRBV30 and TRBJ1-2, with D uncertain. The germline V and J ends were trimmed by 3 bases and 0 bases, with 8 bases remaining between them. This CDR3 has 13 residues. The germline V gene encodes CDR1 GTSNPN and CDR2 SVGIG (reference sequence). Written as DNA, the CDR3 is TGTGCCTGGAGCACGGCGGCTAACTATGGCTACACCTTC. Translating it yields CAWSTAANYGYTF.

The J gene is TRBJ1-2, the V gene TRBV2; TRBD1 matches 7 bases. The J segment lost 2 bases and the V segment lost 4 bases, leaving 13 bases of the junction unmatched. CDR3 length equals 17 residues. The germline CDR1 and CDR2 sequences are SNHLY and FYNNEI. For the CDR3, the DNA is TGTGCCAGCAGTGGATGGGAACAGGGGAATTCCAACTATGGCTACACCTTC. As protein: CASSGWEQGNSNYGYTF.

Only a few counts were recorded for this clone. The V call is TRBV10-3, the J call TRBJ2-7; D is uncertain. The CDR3 consists of 14 residues. V was cut by 0 bases and J by 2 bases, with 8 bases left in between. Germline assignment: CDR1 ENHRY and CDR2 SYGVKD. CDR3 region: CAISESGKPYEQYF. The DNA of the CDR3 is TGTGCCATCAGTGAGTCAGGGAAACCCTACGAGCAGTACTTC.

The chain carries TRBV4-1 and TRBJ2-3; D remains unclear. The germline gives CDR1 MGHRA, CDR2 YSYEKL. The CDR3 consists of 13 residues. Trimming cost V 1 base and J 3 bases, with 5 bases left between them. The CDR3 here is CASSQGTTDTQYF. The CDR3 coding sequence is TGCGCCAGCAGCCAAGGGACGACAGATACGCAGTATTTT.

This chain links TRBV7-9 with TRBJ1-2, with D uncertain. From germline, CDR1 is SEHNR and CDR2 FQNEAQ (reference sequence). Trimming took 0 bases from V and 6 from J, leaving 23 bases between them. There are 18 residues in the CDR3. For the CDR3, the DNA is TGTGCCAGCAGCTTAGCGATCGGTCCCGTCGGCCGTAGAAATGGCTACACCTTC. It is translated as CASSLAIGPVGRRNGYTF.

The chain uses TRBV6-5 and TRBJ2-7; 9 positions match TRBD1. V was clipped by 0 bases and J by 13 bases; unmatched bases: 7. Germline V lookup: CDR1 MNHEY, CDR2 SVGAGI. The CDR3 sequence is 13 residues long. The CDR3 is CASSYSQGQGIYF. CDR3 in DNA: TGTGCCAGCAGTTACTCGCAGGGACAGGGTATATACTTC.

J is TRBJ1-2 and V is TRBV27, with 9 bases identical to TRBD1. The CDR3 totals 17 residues. CDR1 and CDR2 (germline): MNHEY, SMNVEV (reference sequence). Germline trimming cut 4 bases from V and 4 bases from J; bases unmatched to any gene: 13. The CDR3 protein is CASSSGYEDRGGYGYTF. CDR3 DNA sequence: TGTGCCAGCAGTTCGGGTTATGAGGACAGGGGAGGCTATGGCTACACCTTC.

This clone has only a few counts. J is TRBJ1-6 and V is TRBV27; 8 bases agree with TRBD1. The CDR3 loop spans 14 amino acids. Germline CDR1 MNHEY, CDR2 SMNVEV (reference sequence). J lost 10 bases, V lost 5 bases, and 7 bases had no gene match. The CDR3 here is CASSPQGAQSPLHF. Here the CDR3 DNA reads TGTGCCAGCAGTCCCCAGGGGGCCCAGTCACCCCTCCACTTT.

CDR3 DNA: TGCGCCAGCAGCTTCCGGGACAGTCGAGGGGACGAGCAGTACTTC. This sequence encodes CASSFRDSRGDEQYF. The chain has TRBV4-1 and TRBJ2-7; 7 bases match TRBD1. The CDR3 spans 15 residues. Germline V gene data show CDR1 as MGHRA and CDR2 as YSYEKL. The trim removed 5 bases at V and 5 bases at J, leaving 12 bases unmatched.

This chain uses TRBV9 with TRBJ2-1; D remains unclear. CDR1 is SGDLS, CDR2 YYNGEE, per germline. There are 15 residues in the CDR3. V was cut by 2 bases and J by 1 base, with 10 bases left in between. The CDR3 region has the DNA TGTGCCAGCAGCGTTTGGGAAGCATCCTACAATGAGCAGTTCTTC. It specifies CASSVWEASYNEQFF.

Points on this clone: This sample includes further DNA sequences coding for the same CDR3. This chain connects TRBV19 to TRBJ1-1; D might be TRBD1 (6 bases). The V and J ends lost 3 bases and 5 bases respectively, with 13 bases between them. Looked up from germline, CDR1 is LNHDA and CDR2 is SQIVND (reference sequence). This CDR3 has 14 residues. The CDR3 sequence: CASSMGGRRTEAFF. As DNA, the CDR3 is TGTGCCAGTAGTATGGGGGGGCGGAGAACTGAAGCTTTCTTT.

The chain is built from TRBV4-2 and TRBJ2-2; no clear D gene. The CDR3 sequence is 14 residues long. CDR1 and CDR2 from the germline V gene are LGHNA and YNFKEQ. Trimming took off 1 base at V and 3 bases at J, with 6 bases between the two ends. The CDR3 DNA is TGTGCCAGCAGCCAAGTTGGTGACACCGGGGAGCTGTTTTTT. Its translation is CASSQVGDTGELFF.

The chain couples TRBV27 to TRBJ2-7; D is tentatively TRBD1 or TRBD2 (5 bases each). There are 15 residues in the CDR3. Trimming removed 6 bases from V and 0 bases from J, with 15 bases in between. In germline, CDR1 is MNHEY, CDR2 SMNVEV (reference sequence). The DNA of the CDR3 is TGTGCCAGCAGAAAGGCCGGGACCCGCTCCTACGAGCAGTACTTC. Translating it yields CASRKAGTRSYEQYF.

The chain uses TRBV4-1 and TRBJ1-1; 9 nucleotides line up with TRBD1. CDR1 and CDR2 (germline): MGHRA, YSYEKL. The CDR3 is 14 residues long. The V and J ends lost 1 base and 4 bases, in that order; junction bases with no gene match: 1. The CDR3 sequence: CASSQGTGVTEAFF. The DNA for the CDR3 is TGCGCCAGCAGCCAAGGGACAGGGGTCACTGAAGCTTTCTTT.

This clone appeared a single time. The chain carries TRBV9 and TRBJ1-3, with 8 nucleotides matching TRBD1. Germline V gene sequence: CDR1 SGDLS, CDR2 YYNGEE. There are 16 residues in the CDR3. With 4 bases clipped from V and 6 bases from J, the junction kept 12 bases outside the gene matches. This CDR3 is CASSSRTGQSPNTIYF. The CDR3, as DNA: TGTGCCAGCAGCTCGCGGACAGGGCAATCCCCAAACACCATATATTTT.

The genes are TRBV7-9 and TRBJ2-1, with D perhaps matching TRBD1 (5 bases). The CDR3 is made up of 13 amino acids. Germline V gene sequence: CDR1 SEHNR, CDR2 FQNEAQ (reference sequence). The ends were cut back, 2 bases at V and 6 bases at J, with 8 bases in the middle. The CDR3 sequence: CASSLQGGNEQFF. Written as DNA, the CDR3 is TGTGCCAGCAGCTTACAGGGTGGCAATGAGCAGTTCTTC. Together with reference TRBV7-9 and TRBJ2-1, the CDR3 gives the full variable domain: DTGVSQNPRHKITKRGQNVTFRCDPISEHNRLYWYRQTLGQGPEFLTYFQNEAQLEKSRLLSDRFSAERPKGSFSTLEIQRTEQGDSAMYLCASSLQGGNEQFFGPGTRLTVL.

This chain joins TRBV7-3 and TRBJ1-1; possible D gene TRBD1, 6 bases. With 4 bases removed from V and 7 bases from J, the gap between germline ends came to 19 bases. CDR1 SGHTA and CDR2 FQGTGA come from the germline V gene. This CDR3 contains 15 residues. Here the CDR3 reads CASSSSATGGHEAFF. DNA of the CDR3: TGTGCCAGCAGCTCCTCAGCGACAGGTGGCCATGAAGCTTTCTTT.